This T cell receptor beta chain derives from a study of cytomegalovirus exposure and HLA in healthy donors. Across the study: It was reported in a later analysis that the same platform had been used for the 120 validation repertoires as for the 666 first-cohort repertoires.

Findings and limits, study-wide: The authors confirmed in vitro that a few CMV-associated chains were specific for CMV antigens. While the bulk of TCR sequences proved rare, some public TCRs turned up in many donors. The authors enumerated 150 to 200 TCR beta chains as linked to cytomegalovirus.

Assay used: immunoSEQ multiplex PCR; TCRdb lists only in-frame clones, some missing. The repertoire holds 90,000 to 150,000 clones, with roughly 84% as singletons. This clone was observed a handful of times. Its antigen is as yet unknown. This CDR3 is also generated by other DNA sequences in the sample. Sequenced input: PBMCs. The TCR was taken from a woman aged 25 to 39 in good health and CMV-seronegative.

CDR3 coding DNA: TGTGCCAGCAGCTCGAAACAGGGGAACTATGGCTACACCTTC. Amino acids: CASSSKQGNYGYTF. The chain combines TRBV5-4 with TRBJ1-2, with 7 bases that match TRBD1. The CDR3 contains 14 residues. V was pared by 3 bases and J by 2 bases, with 4 bases of the junction left unmatched. CDR1 and CDR2 from the germline V gene are SGHNT and YYREEE (reference sequence).